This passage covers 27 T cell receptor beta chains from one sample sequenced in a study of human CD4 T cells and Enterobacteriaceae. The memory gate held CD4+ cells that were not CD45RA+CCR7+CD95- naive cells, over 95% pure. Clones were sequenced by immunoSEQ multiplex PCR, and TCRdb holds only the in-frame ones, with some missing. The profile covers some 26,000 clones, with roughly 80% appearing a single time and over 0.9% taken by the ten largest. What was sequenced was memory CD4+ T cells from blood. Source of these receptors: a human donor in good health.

The CDR3 loop reads CASSIPAPGQRQVRYF. The CDR3, as DNA: TGTGCCAGTAGTATACCTGCCCCGGGACAGCGGCAGGTACGGTACTTC. The rearrangement joins TRBV19 to TRBJ2-4; 7 bases map to TRBD1. The V and J ends lost 2 bases and 15 bases, in that order; junction bases with no gene match: 19. The CDR3 extends over 16 amino acids. Germline CDR1 LNHDA, CDR2 SQIVND (reference sequence).

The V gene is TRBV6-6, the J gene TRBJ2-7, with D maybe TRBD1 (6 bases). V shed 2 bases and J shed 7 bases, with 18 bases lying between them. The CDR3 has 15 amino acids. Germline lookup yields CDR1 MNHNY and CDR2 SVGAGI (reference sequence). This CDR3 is CASSYGGRGIGEQYF. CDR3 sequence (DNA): TGTGCCAGCAGTTACGGGGGCAGGGGTATAGGGGAGCAGTACTTC.

The CDR3 DNA reads TGTGCCAGCAGCTTAGGAGACAGGGTGGCCTACAATGAGCAGTTCTTC. This sequence encodes CASSLGDRVAYNEQFF. The V and J genes are TRBV7-6 and TRBJ2-1; 7 bases line up with TRBD1. The trim removed 1 base at V and 2 bases at J, leaving 5 bases unmatched. Germline CDR1 SGHVS, CDR2 FNYEAQ. The CDR3 contains 16 residues.

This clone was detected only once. CDR3 sequence reads: CASSSRGADSSYNEQFF. CDR3 bases: TGTGCCAGCAGCTCCCGGGGAGCGGACAGCTCCTACAATGAGCAGTTCTTC. This chain links TRBV9 with TRBJ2-1; D possibly corresponds to TRBD1 (6 bases). With 4 bases removed from V and 0 bases from J, the gap between germline ends came to 17 bases. The CDR3 runs 17 residues. From germline, CDR1 is SGDLS and CDR2 YYNGEE.

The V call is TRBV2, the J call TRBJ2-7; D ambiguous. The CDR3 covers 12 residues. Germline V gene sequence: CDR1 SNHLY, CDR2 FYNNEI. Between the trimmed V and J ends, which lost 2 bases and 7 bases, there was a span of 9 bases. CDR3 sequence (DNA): TGTGCCAGCAGTGAAACTCTTGGGGAGCAGTACTTC. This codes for CASSETLGEQYF.

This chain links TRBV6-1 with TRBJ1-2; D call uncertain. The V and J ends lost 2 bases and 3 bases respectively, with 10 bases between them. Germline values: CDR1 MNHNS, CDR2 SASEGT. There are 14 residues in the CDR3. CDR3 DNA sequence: TGTGCCAGCAGTGAAACGGCCGTTTACTATGGCTACACCTTC. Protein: CASSETAVYYGYTF.

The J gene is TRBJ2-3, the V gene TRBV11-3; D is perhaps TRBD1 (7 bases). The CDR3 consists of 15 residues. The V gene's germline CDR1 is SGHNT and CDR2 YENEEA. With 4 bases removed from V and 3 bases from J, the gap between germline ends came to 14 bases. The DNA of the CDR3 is TGTGCCAGCAGCTCTCCAGGGGGGTCGACAGATACGCAGTATTTT. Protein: CASSSPGGSTDTQYF.

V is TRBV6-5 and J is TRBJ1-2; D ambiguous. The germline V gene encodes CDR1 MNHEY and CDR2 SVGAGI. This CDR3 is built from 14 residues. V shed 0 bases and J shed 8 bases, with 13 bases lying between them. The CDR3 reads CASSYSMIFSGYTF. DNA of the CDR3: TGTGCCAGCAGTTACTCGATGATATTCAGCGGCTACACCTTC.

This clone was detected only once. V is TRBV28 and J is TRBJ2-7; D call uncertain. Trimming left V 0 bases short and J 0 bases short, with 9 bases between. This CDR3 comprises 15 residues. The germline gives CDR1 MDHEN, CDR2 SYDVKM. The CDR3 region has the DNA TGTGCCAGCAGTTTATGGTCAGTAGGCTCCTACGAGCAGTACTTC. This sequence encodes CASSLWSVGSYEQYF.

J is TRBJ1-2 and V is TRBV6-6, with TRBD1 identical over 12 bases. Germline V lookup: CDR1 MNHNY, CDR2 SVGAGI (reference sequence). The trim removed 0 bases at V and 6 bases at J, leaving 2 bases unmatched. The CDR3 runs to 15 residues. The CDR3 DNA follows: TGTGCCAGCAGTTACTCCGGGACAGGGGGCCATGGCTACACCTTC. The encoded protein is CASSYSGTGGHGYTF.

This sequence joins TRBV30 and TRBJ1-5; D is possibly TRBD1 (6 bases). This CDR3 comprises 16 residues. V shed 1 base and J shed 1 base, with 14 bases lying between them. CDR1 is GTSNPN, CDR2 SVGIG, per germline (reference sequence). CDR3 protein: CAWSGGGFVSNQPQHF. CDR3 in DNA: TGTGCCTGGAGTGGAGGGGGGTTTGTAAGCAATCAGCCCCAGCATTTT.

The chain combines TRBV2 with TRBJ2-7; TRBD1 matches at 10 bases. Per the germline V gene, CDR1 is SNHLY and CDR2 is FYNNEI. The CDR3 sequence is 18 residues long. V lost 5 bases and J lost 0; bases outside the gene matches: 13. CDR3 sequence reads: CASSLKRTGGYPSYEQYF. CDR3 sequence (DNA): TGTGCCAGCAGTCTGAAACGGACAGGGGGATACCCCTCCTACGAGCAGTACTTC.

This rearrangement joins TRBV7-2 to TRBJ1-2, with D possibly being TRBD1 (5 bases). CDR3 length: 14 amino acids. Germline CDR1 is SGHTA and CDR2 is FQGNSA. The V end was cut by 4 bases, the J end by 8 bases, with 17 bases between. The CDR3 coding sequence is TGTGCCAGCAGCTCATTCAGGGTTATGGGAGGCTACACCTTC. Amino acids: CASSSFRVMGGYTF.

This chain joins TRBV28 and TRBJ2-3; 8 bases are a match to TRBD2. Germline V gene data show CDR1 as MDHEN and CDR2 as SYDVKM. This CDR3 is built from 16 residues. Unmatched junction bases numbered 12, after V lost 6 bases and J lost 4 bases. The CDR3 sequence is CASSPGGATFADTQYF. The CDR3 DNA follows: TGTGCCAGCAGCCCCGGGGGGGCAACCTTCGCAGATACGCAGTATTTT. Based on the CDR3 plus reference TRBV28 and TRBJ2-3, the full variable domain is DVKVTQSSRYLVKRTGEKVFLECVQDMDHENMFWYRQDPGLGLRLIYFSYDVKMKEKGDIPEGYSVSREKKERFSLILESASTNQTSMYLCASSPGGATFADTQYFGPGTRLTVL.

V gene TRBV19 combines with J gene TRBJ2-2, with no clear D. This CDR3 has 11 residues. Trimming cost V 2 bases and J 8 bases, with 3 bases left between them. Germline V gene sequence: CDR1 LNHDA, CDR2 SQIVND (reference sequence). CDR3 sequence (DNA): TGTGCCAGTAGTATAATGGGGGAGCTGTTTTTT. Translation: CASSIMGELFF.

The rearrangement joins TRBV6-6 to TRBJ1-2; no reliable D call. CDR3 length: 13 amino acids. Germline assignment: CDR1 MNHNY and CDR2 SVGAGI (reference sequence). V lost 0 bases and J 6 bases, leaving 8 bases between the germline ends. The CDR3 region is CASSYSPRNGYTF. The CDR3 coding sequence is TGTGCCAGCAGTTACTCCCCCCGGAATGGCTACACCTTC.

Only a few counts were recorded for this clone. CDR3 in amino acids: CASSAPGQSSYEQYF. The DNA of the CDR3 is TGTGCCAGCAGTGCTCCGGGACAGAGCTCCTACGAGCAGTACTTC. V usage is TRBV27 and J usage is TRBJ2-7; TRBD1 matches 7 bases. Trimming removed 5 bases from V and 0 bases from J; junction bases left unmatched: 7. This CDR3 region has 15 residues. Germline V gene sequence: CDR1 MNHEY, CDR2 SMNVEV (reference sequence).

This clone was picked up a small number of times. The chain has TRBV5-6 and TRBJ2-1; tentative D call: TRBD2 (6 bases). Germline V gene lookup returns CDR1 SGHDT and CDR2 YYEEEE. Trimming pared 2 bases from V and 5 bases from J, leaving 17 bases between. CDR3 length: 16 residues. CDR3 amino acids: CASSFYISAGNNEQFF. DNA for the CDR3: TGTGCCAGCAGCTTTTACATCTCGGCGGGGAACAATGAGCAGTTCTTC.

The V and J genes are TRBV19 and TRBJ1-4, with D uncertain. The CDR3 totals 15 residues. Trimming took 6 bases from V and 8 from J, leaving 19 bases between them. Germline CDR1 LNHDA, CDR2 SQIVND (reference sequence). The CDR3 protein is CASSPTHGMGEKLFF. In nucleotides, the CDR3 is TGTGCCAGTAGCCCTACCCATGGGATGGGAGAAAAACTGTTTTTT.

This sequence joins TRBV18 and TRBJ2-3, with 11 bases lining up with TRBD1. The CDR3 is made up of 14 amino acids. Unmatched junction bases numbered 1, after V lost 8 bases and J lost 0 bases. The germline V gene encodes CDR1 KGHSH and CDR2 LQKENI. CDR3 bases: TGTGCCAGCGGACAGGGGGCCAGCACAGATACGCAGTATTTT. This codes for CASGQGASTDTQYF.

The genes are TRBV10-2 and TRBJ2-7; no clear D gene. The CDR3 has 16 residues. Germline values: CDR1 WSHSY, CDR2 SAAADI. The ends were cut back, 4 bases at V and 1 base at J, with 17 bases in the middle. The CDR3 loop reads CASSVDFGLGSYEQYF. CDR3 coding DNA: TGCGCCAGCAGTGTAGATTTCGGTTTAGGGTCCTACGAGCAGTACTTC.

CDR3 coding DNA: TGTGCCAGCAGCTCCCGTCGGGACAAGACCTACGAGCAGTACTTC. Translating it yields CASSSRRDKTYEQYF. The chain links TRBV7-8 to TRBJ2-7, with D tentatively TRBD1 (6 bases). With 4 bases removed from V and 2 bases from J, the gap between germline ends came to 15 bases. The CDR3 spans 15 residues. Germline loops: CDR1 SGHVS, CDR2 FQNEAQ.

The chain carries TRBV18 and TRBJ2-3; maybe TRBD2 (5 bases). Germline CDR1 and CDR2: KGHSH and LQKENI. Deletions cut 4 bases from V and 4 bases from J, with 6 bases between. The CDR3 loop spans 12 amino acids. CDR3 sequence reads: CASSRGSDTQYF. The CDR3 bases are TGTGCCAGCTCACGAGGGTCAGATACGCAGTATTTT.

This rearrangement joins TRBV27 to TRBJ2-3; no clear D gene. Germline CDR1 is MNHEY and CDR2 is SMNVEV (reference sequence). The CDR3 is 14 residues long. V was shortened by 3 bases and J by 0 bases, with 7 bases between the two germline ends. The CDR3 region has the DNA TGTGCCAGCAGTTTTCTCTCTAGCACAGATACGCAGTATTTT. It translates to CASSFLSSTDTQYF.

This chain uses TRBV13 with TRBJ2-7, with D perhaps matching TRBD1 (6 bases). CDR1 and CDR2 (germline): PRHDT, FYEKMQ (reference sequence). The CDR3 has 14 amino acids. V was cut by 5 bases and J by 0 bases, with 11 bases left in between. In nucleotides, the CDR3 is TGTGCCAGCAGCCCAAGACAGGACTCCTACGAGCAGTACTTC. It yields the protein CASSPRQDSYEQYF.

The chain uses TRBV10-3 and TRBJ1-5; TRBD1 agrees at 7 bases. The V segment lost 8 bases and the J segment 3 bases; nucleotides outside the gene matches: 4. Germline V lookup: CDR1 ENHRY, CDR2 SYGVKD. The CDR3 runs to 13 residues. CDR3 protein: CAIGDSLNQPQHF. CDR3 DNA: TGTGCCATCGGGGACAGCCTCAATCAGCCCCAGCATTTT.

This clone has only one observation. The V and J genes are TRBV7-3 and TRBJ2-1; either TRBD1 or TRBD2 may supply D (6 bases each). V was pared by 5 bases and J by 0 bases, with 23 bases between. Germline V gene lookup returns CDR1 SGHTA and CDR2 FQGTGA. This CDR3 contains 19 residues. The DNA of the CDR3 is TGTGCCAGCAGCCGACCGCGGGACAACCCGGGGAGCTCCTACAATGAGCAGTTCTTC. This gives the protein CASSRPRDNPGSSYNEQFF.